The 21 T cell receptor beta chains given below trace back to one sample, sequenced in a study of blood T cell repertoires in COVID-19. The assay was immunoSEQ multiplex PCR, and TCRdb's table has in-frame clones only and misses some. The sample includes 150,000 to 180,000 clones, about 88% of them seen just once. Input material: peripheral blood. Every receptor here comes from a woman in her fifties or sixties with COVID-19, enrolled during active disease.

V and J are TRBV5-6 and TRBJ1-2, with D possibly matching TRBD1 (5 bases). V lost 4 bases to trimming and J lost 6 bases, with 10 bases between them. This CDR3 spans 12 amino acids. Germline V gene lookup returns CDR1 SGHDT and CDR2 YYEEEE. The CDR3 DNA reads TGTGCCAGCAGCCCTGGAGGGGATGGCTACACCTTC. Its translation is CASSPGGDGYTF.

V and J are TRBV24-1 and TRBJ2-3; D is undetermined. The germline V gene has CDR1 KGHDR and CDR2 SFDVKD. The CDR3 totals 14 residues. V gave up 0 bases and J gave up 1 base, with 4 bases separating them. The CDR3 nucleotides read TGTGCCACCAGTGATTTGGCGCGCACAGATACGCAGTATTTT. This gives the protein CATSDLARTDTQYF.

The rearrangement links TRBV3-1 (or the pseudogene TRBV3-2) to TRBJ2-7, with TRBD2 as a possible D gene (6 bases). Germline-derived CDR1 and CDR2 are LGHDT and YNNKEL (reference sequence). V gave up 0 bases and J gave up 6 bases, with 15 bases separating them. CDR3 length: 15 amino acids. The DNA for the CDR3 is TGTGCCAGCAGCCAAGAGCCGACTAGTGGCAGCGAGCAGTACTTC. It codes for CASSQEPTSGSEQYF.

The J gene is TRBJ2-3, the V gene TRBV7-2, with 8 bases aligning to TRBD2. The germline CDR1 and CDR2 sequences are SGHTA and FQGNSA. This CDR3 contains 15 residues. Germline trimming cut 1 base from V and 5 bases from J; bases unmatched to any gene: 5. The chain's CDR3 is CASSLDGTSEDTQYF. CDR3 in DNA: TGTGCCAGCAGCTTAGATGGGACTAGTGAAGATACGCAGTATTTT.

The gene calls are TRBV11-2 and TRBJ2-5, with 11 bases aligning to TRBD2. The CDR3 sequence is 17 residues long. V trimming: 5 bases; J trimming: 4 bases; junction bases outside the gene matches: 12. From germline, CDR1 is SGHAT and CDR2 FQNNGV. The chain's CDR3 is CASSATSGAIVPETQYF. The CDR3 DNA sequence: TGTGCCAGCAGCGCGACTAGCGGGGCCATAGTTCCAGAGACCCAGTACTTC.

This chain joins TRBV11-2 and TRBJ1-5, with 9 nucleotides matching TRBD1. The CDR3 covers 14 residues. With V trimmed by 5 bases and J by 7 bases, 6 bases remained unmatched. The V gene's germline CDR1 is SGHAT and CDR2 FQNNGV. CDR3 DNA sequence: TGTGCCAGCAGCGCCGGGACAGGGAACCAGCCCCAGCATTTT. Encoded protein: CASSAGTGNQPQHF.

The rearrangement joins TRBV7-3 to TRBJ1-1, with D maybe TRBD1 (6 bases). The CDR3 totals 13 residues. Between the trimmed V and J ends, which lost 4 bases and 1 base, there was a span of 7 bases. Looked up from germline, CDR1 is SGHTA and CDR2 is FQGTGA. The CDR3 sequence is CASSSQGNTEAFF. The CDR3 DNA reads as TGTGCCAGCAGCTCACAGGGGAACACTGAAGCTTTCTTT.

The rearrangement links TRBV6-4 to TRBJ2-2; possible D gene TRBD1, 6 bases. Trimming cost V 6 bases and J 7 bases, with 18 bases left between them. CDR1 is MRHNA and CDR2 is SNTAGT in the germline V gene. CDR3 length: 15 residues. The CDR3 DNA is TGTGCCAGCAGACCGGAAGGGGGAACCAACGGGGAGCTGTTTTTT. Translated: CASRPEGGTNGELFF.

V gene TRBV2 combines with J gene TRBJ2-6; D not resolved. Germline values: CDR1 SNHLY, CDR2 FYNNEI. Trimming removed 5 bases at V and 0 bases at J, with 11 bases between. The CDR3 spans 16 residues. The CDR3 protein is CASSSDISSGANVLTF. CDR3 nucleotide sequence: TGTGCCAGCAGTTCAGACATATCCTCTGGGGCCAACGTCCTGACTTTC. The complete variable domain, with remaining parts taken from reference TRBV2 and TRBJ2-6, reads EPEVTQTPSHQVTQMGQEVILRCVPISNHLYFYWYRQILGQKVEFLVSFYNNEISEKSEIFDDQFSVERPDGSNFTLKIRSTKLEDSAMYFCASSSDISSGANVLTFGAGSRLTVL.

In its sample, this clone was seen a few times. This CDR3 reads CASSIMGARGTEAFF. The CDR3 region has the DNA TGTGCCAGTAGTATAATGGGGGCGCGAGGCACTGAAGCTTTCTTT. The rearrangement joins TRBV19 to TRBJ1-1, with a tentative D call TRBD1 (6 bases). The CDR3 extends over 15 amino acids. CDR1 is LNHDA, CDR2 SQIVND, per germline (reference sequence). Deletions cut 2 bases from V and 4 bases from J, with 14 bases between.

In its sample, this clone ranks as medium-sized. The CDR3 here is CASSLEPSGTTDTGELFF. The CDR3 nucleotides read TGCGCCAGCAGCTTGGAACCAAGCGGGACAACCGACACCGGGGAGCTGTTTTTT. This chain connects TRBV5-1 to TRBJ2-2; TRBD2 is a possible D gene (7 bases). The V gene's germline CDR1 is SGHRS and CDR2 YFSETQ. Deletions cut 0 bases from V and 3 bases from J, with 18 bases between. The CDR3 has 18 residues.

CDR3 residues: CASSYVVAGYEQYF. The CDR3 coding sequence is TGTGCCAGCAGTTACGTGGTAGCGGGCTACGAGCAGTACTTC. This chain links TRBV6-6 with TRBJ2-7; TRBD2 matches 7 bases. This CDR3 is built from 14 residues. The junction had 4 bases not matched to a gene; V was cut back by 2 bases and J by 3 bases. The germline CDR1 and CDR2 sequences are MNHNY and SVGAGI (reference sequence).

The CDR3 is CASSRQPTNEKLFF. CDR3 nucleotides: TGTGCCAGCAGTCGACAACCAACTAATGAAAAACTGTTTTTT. The chain has TRBV2 and TRBJ1-4; D remains unclear. V lost 5 bases and J lost 0, with 7 bases in between. Germline loops: CDR1 SNHLY, CDR2 FYNNEI. The CDR3 is made up of 14 amino acids.

V gene TRBV11-3 combines with J gene TRBJ2-1; D unresolved. This CDR3 region has 13 residues. The V and J ends lost 4 bases and 5 bases respectively, with 9 bases between them. Per the germline V gene, CDR1 is SGHNT and CDR2 is YENEEA. CDR3 nucleotide sequence: TGTGCCAGCAGCTCAGACCGAGACAATGAGCAGTTCTTC. Translated, it gives CASSSDRDNEQFF.

This clone was seen once. The CDR3 DNA reads as TGCGCCAGCAGCCGACTAGCGGGTCCTTCCTACGAGCAGTACTTC. Translation: CASSRLAGPSYEQYF. The chain uses TRBV5-1 and TRBJ2-7; 10 nucleotides align to TRBD2. This CDR3 region has 15 residues. Germline trimming cut 4 bases from V and 1 base from J; bases unmatched to any gene: 5. Per germline, CDR1 SGHRS and CDR2 YFSETQ.

The chain joins TRBV29-1 to TRBJ2-1; 9 nucleotides line up with TRBD1. V lost 5 bases to trimming and J lost 6 bases; unmatched junction nucleotides: 8. The CDR3 sequence is 14 residues long. The V gene's germline CDR1 is SQVTM and CDR2 ANQGSEA. The CDR3 bases are TGCAGCGTTCCGGGACAGGGTATTCGCAATGAGCAGTTCTTC. Amino acids: CSVPGQGIRNEQFF.

V usage is TRBV9 and J usage is TRBJ1-2, with D uncertain. The V and J ends lost 0 bases and 5 bases respectively, with 11 bases between them. CDR1 SGDLS and CDR2 YYNGEE come from the germline V gene. This CDR3 is 14 amino acids long. This CDR3 is CASSVAGTLYGYTF. DNA for the CDR3: TGTGCCAGCAGCGTAGCAGGCACCTTGTATGGCTACACCTTC.

The V gene is TRBV18, the J gene TRBJ1-1, with 8 positions matching TRBD1. This CDR3 comprises 16 residues. The ends lost 4 bases at V and 0 bases at J; junction bases unmatched: 7. CDR1 KGHSH and CDR2 LQKENI come from the germline V gene. The CDR3 region is CASSQTGVRMNTEAFF. In DNA, the CDR3 is TGTGCCAGCTCACAGACAGGGGTTCGTATGAACACTGAAGCTTTCTTT.

The chain couples TRBV5-4 to TRBJ2-5, with unresolved D. From germline, CDR1 is SGHNT and CDR2 YYREEE (reference sequence). V lost 3 bases and J lost 2, with 8 bases in between. The length of the CDR3 is 13 residues. CDR3 nucleotide sequence: TGTGCCAGCAGCTCGTGGGCGCAAGAGACCCAGTACTTC. Encoded protein: CASSSWAQETQYF.

The CDR3 sequence: CASSWRVGGNQDSTSGNTIYF. DNA of the CDR3: TGCGCCAGCAGCTGGCGGGTGGGGGGGAACCAAGACAGCACTTCTGGAAACACCATATATTTT. The chain carries TRBV5-1 and TRBJ1-3; D is perhaps TRBD1 (5 bases). This CDR3 spans 21 amino acids. Germline assignment: CDR1 SGHRS and CDR2 YFSETQ. Trimming stripped 3 bases from V and 1 base from J, with 29 bases between.

This clone was counted between two and nine times. The chain is built from TRBV6-5 and TRBJ2-7; 8 bases align to TRBD2. CDR1 MNHEY and CDR2 SVGAGI come from the germline V gene. The CDR3 contains 13 residues. The J segment lost 4 bases and the V segment lost 7 bases, leaving 6 bases of the junction unmatched. The CDR3 DNA reads TGTGCCAGCAATAGCGGGATAAGGTACGAGCAGTACTTC. The encoded protein is CASNSGIRYEQYF.